This T cell receptor (beta chain) was sequenced in a study of Graves' ophthalmopathy and Graves' hyperthyroidism. V lost 5 bases, J lost 3 bases, and 11 bases stayed unmatched. CDR3 length: 17 amino acids. The germline V gene has CDR1 LGHNA and CDR2 YNFKEQ. Thyroid ultrasound, orbital computed tomography, TRAb, serum thyroxine and clinical symptoms formed the basis of diagnosis. The authors amplified TCR beta CDR3 regions, and they did so from RNA transcripts for repertoire sequencing. A first-round RT-PCR used HTBI primers, followed by a second-round multiplex PCR. From the multiplex PCR reads, TCRdb called clonotypes with MiXCR, one entry per CDR3 protein. The sample gives about 1.1 million distinct CDR3 sequences, approximately 35% of which show up once; 11% is in the top ten. A few counts support this clonotype.

The chain uses TRBV4-2 and TRBJ1-4; 8 bases map to TRBD1. The origin of this receptor is an adult man with Graves' hyperthyroidism. The sequenced material came from peripheral blood or thyroid tissue (not recorded which). CDR3 in DNA: TGTGCCAGCAGCTTACGCGCCGGGACAGGACCTAATGAAAAACTGTTTTTT. Its protein product is CASSLRAGTGPNEKLFF.